Sequencing of this T cell receptor (beta chain) was carried out in a study of blood T cell repertoires in COVID-19. This table comes from immunoSEQ multiplex PCR, and its TCRdb copy is limited to in-frame clones, with some not included. Of roughly 230,000 clones in the sample, about 83% are singletons; the top ten hold around 5.5%. The material sequenced was peripheral blood. The TCR originated in a human donor in a cohort sampled during active COVID-19.

DNA of the CDR3: TGTGCCATCAGTCAAGAGGGGGAACCGGACCCCTATAATTCACCCCTCCACTTT. It is translated as CAISQEGEPDPYNSPLHF. The chain couples TRBV10-3 to TRBJ1-6; D may be TRBD1 (6 bases). The V gene lost 5 bases and the J gene lost 2 bases, with 19 bases spanning the gap. In germline, CDR1 is ENHRY, CDR2 SYGVKD. This CDR3 region has 18 residues.